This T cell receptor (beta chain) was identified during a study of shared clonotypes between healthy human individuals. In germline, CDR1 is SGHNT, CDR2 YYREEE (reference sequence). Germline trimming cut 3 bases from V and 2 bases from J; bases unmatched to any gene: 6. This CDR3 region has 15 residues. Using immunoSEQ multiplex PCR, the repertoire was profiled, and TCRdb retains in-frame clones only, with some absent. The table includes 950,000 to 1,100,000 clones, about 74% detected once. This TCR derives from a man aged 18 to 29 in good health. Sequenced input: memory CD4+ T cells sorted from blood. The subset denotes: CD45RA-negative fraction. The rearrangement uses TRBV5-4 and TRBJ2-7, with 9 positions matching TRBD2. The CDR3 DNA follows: TGTGCCAGCAGCTCACCGGGACTAGCCCCCTACGAGCAGTACTTC. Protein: CASSSPGLAPYEQYF.